This T cell receptor (beta chain) was captured in a study of identical twins. Study findings and constraints: Abundant cord blood beta clonotypes carried fewer insertions; memory repertoires showed none.

The CDR3 has 14 amino acids. Germline V gives CDR1 DFQATT, CDR2 SNEGSKA (reference sequence). Trimming removed 3 bases from V and 4 bases from J; junction bases left unmatched: 7. To note about this clonotype: Its antigen is undetermined.

TCRdb called the 5' RACE reads again in MiXCR, with one record for every CDR3 protein. The data show about 500,000 distinct CDR3 sequences, 14% seen once. The same specimen was also included in a second study, on yellow fever vaccine responses in identical twins.

The sequencing input was CD4+ T cells sorted from blood. The sequence was obtained from a woman aged 18-30 years in good health. The chain joins TRBV20-1 to TRBJ2-3; 7 bases agree with TRBD1. The DNA for the CDR3 is TGCAGTGCTAGCCACGTTACAGGGGCAGATACGCAGTATTTT. As protein: CSASHVTGADTQYF.